The 21 T cell receptor beta chains reported below all come from one sample, sequenced in a study of PD-L1 blockade in urothelial cancer. Using immunoSEQ multiplex PCR, the repertoire was profiled, and TCRdb retains in-frame clones only, with some absent. The sample shows more than 55,000 clones, around four fifths of them seen only once. The sample's time point: pretreatment peripheral blood. The starting material was PBMCs, obtained around atezolizumab (anti-PD-L1) treatment. Source of these receptors: a man between 65 and 79 years old with urothelial cancer.

In this sample, this clone turned up a few times. The chain combines TRBV18 with TRBJ1-3; no firm D call. Deletions cut 0 bases from V and 7 bases from J, with 7 bases between. Germline CDR1 reads KGHSH; CDR2 reads LQKENI. The CDR3 contains 13 residues. The CDR3 spells CASSPPSGNTIYF. CDR3 bases: TGTGCCAGCTCACCACCATCGGGGAACACCATATATTTT.

This rearrangement joins TRBV14 to TRBJ1-5; 10 bases match TRBD1. The CDR3 length is 19 residues. The germline V gene has CDR1 SGHDN and CDR2 FVKESK. Trimming removed 1 base from V and 0 bases from J; junction bases left unmatched: 9. The CDR3 loop is CASSQGWDRGAYSNQPQHF. CDR3 nucleotides: TGTGCCAGCAGCCAAGGCTGGGACAGGGGCGCCTATAGCAATCAGCCCCAGCATTTT.

The rearrangement joins TRBV5-1 to TRBJ1-6; TRBD1 matches 7 bases. V was clipped by 2 bases and J by 0 bases; unmatched bases: 8. CDR1 SGHRS and CDR2 YFSETQ come from the germline V gene. This CDR3 has 18 amino acids. CDR3 sequence: CASSFGHRGSSYNSPLHF. The CDR3 coding sequence is TGCGCCAGCAGCTTTGGTCACAGGGGTAGCTCCTATAATTCACCCCTCCACTTT.

The chain is built from TRBV28 and TRBJ1-5; no clear D gene. Germline CDR1 reads MDHEN; CDR2 reads SYDVKM. The V and J ends lost 3 bases and 1 base respectively, with 7 bases between them. The CDR3 extends over 14 amino acids. The CDR3 loop is CASSFPQSNQPQHF. In DNA form, the CDR3 reads TGTGCCAGCAGTTTTCCCCAGAGCAATCAGCCCCAGCATTTT.

The chain is built from TRBV10-3 and TRBJ1-3, with 10 bases identical to TRBD1. The V segment lost 6 bases and the J segment 0 bases; nucleotides outside the gene matches: 8. Germline CDR1 and CDR2: ENHRY and SYGVKD. The CDR3 contains 17 residues. CDR3 sequence (DNA): TGTGCCATCAGCGCAAGGACAGGGGGGAACTCTGGAAACACCATATATTTT. Its translation is CAISARTGGNSGNTIYF.

The chain couples TRBV2 to TRBJ2-3; 8 bases align to TRBD2. This CDR3 has 17 residues. V shed 5 bases and J 4 bases; nucleotides not matched to a gene: 14. Germline CDR1 is SNHLY and CDR2 is FYNNEI. The CDR3 bases are TGTGCCAGCAGTTGGAACAAGCGGGAGTCAGTCCCAGATACGCAGTATTTT. As protein: CASSWNKRESVPDTQYF.

The chain has TRBV18 and TRBJ2-7; 8 nucleotides match TRBD1. The CDR3 length is 14 residues. Germline assignment: CDR1 KGHSH and CDR2 LQKENI. Trimming took 2 bases from V and 3 from J; bases not matched to a gene: 3. Here the CDR3 reads CASSPSGGDYEQYF. DNA of the CDR3: TGTGCCAGCTCACCATCAGGGGGCGACTACGAGCAGTACTTC.

The V and J genes are TRBV11-2 and TRBJ1-1; TRBD1 is a possible D gene (6 bases). Trimming cost V 1 base and J 5 bases, with 11 bases left between them. Germline CDR1 SGHAT, CDR2 FQNNGV. The CDR3 covers 14 residues. The CDR3 DNA sequence: TGTGCCAGCAGCTTAGTAGGGGGAACGACTGAAGCTTTCTTT. Its translation: CASSLVGGTTEAFF.

The V call is TRBV19, the J call TRBJ2-1, with D possibly matching TRBD2 (5 bases). Germline V CDR1 and CDR2: LNHDA, SQIVND (reference sequence). V lost 1 base to trimming and J lost 7 bases, with 11 bases between them. The CDR3 is 14 amino acids. As DNA, the CDR3 is TGTGCCAGTAGTATAGTGGCCACGGGGAATGAGCAGTTCTTC. This gives the protein CASSIVATGNEQFF. Combining the CDR3 with reference TRBV19 and TRBJ2-1 gives the whole variable domain DGGITQSPKYLFRKEGQNVTLSCEQNLNHDAMYWYRQDPGQGLRLIYYSQIVNDFQKGDIAEGYSVSREKKESFPLTVTSAQKNPTAFYLCASSIVATGNEQFFGPGTRLTVL.

The rearrangement uses TRBV7-3 and TRBJ2-1; 8 positions match TRBD2. Germline-derived CDR1 and CDR2 are SGHTA and FQGTGA. The CDR3 runs 16 residues. Trimming cost V 1 base and J 7 bases; bases outside gene matches: 9. The CDR3 nucleotides read TGTGCCAGCAGCTTAAAATACGTAACTAGCGGAAATGAGCAGTTCTTC. Its translation is CASSLKYVTSGNEQFF.

The V call is TRBV7-2, the J call TRBJ1-5, with D uncertain. This CDR3 is built from 15 residues. Germline CDR1 and CDR2: SGHTA and FQGNSA. The ends were cut back, 5 bases at V and 7 bases at J, with 18 bases in the middle. As DNA, the CDR3 is TGTGCCAGCAGCCCCACTTCTCTACCCCAACAGCCCCAGCATTTT. Its protein is CASSPTSLPQQPQHF.

This chain joins TRBV5-1 and TRBJ2-1; 7 bases fit TRBD2. The CDR3 spans 15 residues. Trimming cost V 4 bases and J 7 bases; bases outside gene matches: 11. Germline CDR1 is SGHRS and CDR2 is YFSETQ. CDR3 sequence reads: CASSPGGDLGNEQFF. As DNA, the CDR3 is TGCGCCAGCAGCCCGGGGGGAGATTTAGGAAATGAGCAGTTCTTC.

The rearrangement links TRBV28 to TRBJ2-7, with TRBD2 matching over 7 bases. Germline CDR1 MDHEN, CDR2 SYDVKM. The V and J ends lost 10 bases and 4 bases, in that order; junction bases with no gene match: 16. CDR3 length equals 15 residues. The CDR3, as DNA: TGTGCCACCAAGCCCTCATTGGCGGGGGTGTACGAGCAGTACTTC. Its translation: CATKPSLAGVYEQYF. The full variable domain, in which reference TRBV28 and TRBJ2-7 provide the parts outside the CDR3, is DVKVTQSSRYLVKRTGEKVFLECVQDMDHENMFWYRQDPGLGLRLIYFSYDVKMKEKGDIPEGYSVSREKKERFSLILESASTNQTSMYLCATKPSLAGVYEQYFGPGTRLTVT.

V gene TRBV4-2 combines with J gene TRBJ1-2; D unclear. V was trimmed by 4 bases and J by 4 bases, leaving 16 bases between them. Germline CDR1 and CDR2: LGHNA and YNFKEQ. This CDR3 is built from 15 residues. In nucleotides, the CDR3 is TGTGCCAGCAGCCCTAACCGGGAACATCTCTATGGCTACACCTTC. It specifies CASSPNREHLYGYTF.

V gene TRBV4-1 combines with J gene TRBJ2-2; a possible D gene is TRBD1 (5 bases). V was trimmed by 2 bases and J by 7 bases, leaving 20 bases between them. CDR3 length: 17 residues. Per the germline V gene, CDR1 is MGHRA and CDR2 is YSYEKL. The CDR3 nucleotides read TGCGCCAGCAGCCAAAAGATAGGGGCAGTGAGAAGCGGGGAGCTGTTTTTT. Protein sequence: CASSQKIGAVRSGELFF.

This clone has only a few counts. CDR3 DNA: TGTGCCAGCAGCCACAGGGGGCTTTCTCGATTTCACGAGCAGTACTTC. It specifies CASSHRGLSRFHEQYF. The rearrangement joins TRBV28 to TRBJ2-7; 9 bases line up with TRBD1. There are 16 residues in the CDR3. The V segment lost 6 bases and the J segment 5 bases; nucleotides outside the gene matches: 14. Germline assignment: CDR1 MDHEN and CDR2 SYDVKM.

This sequence joins TRBV7-3 and TRBJ2-6; the D gene is possibly TRBD2 (5 bases). CDR1 and CDR2 (germline): SGHTA, FQGTGA. Trimming took off 1 base at V and 0 bases at J, with 7 bases between the two ends. The CDR3 extends over 16 amino acids. For the CDR3, the DNA is TGTGCCAGCAGCTTAATTGGAGGCTCTGGGGCCAACGTCCTGACTTTC. It specifies CASSLIGGSGANVLTF.

In this sample, this clone turned up a few times. The gene calls are TRBV2 and TRBJ1-1, with a weak D call TRBD1 (6 bases). V was clipped by 0 bases and J by 10 bases, with 15 bases between them. This CDR3 contains 14 residues. The germline V gene has CDR1 SNHLY and CDR2 FYNNEI. As DNA, the CDR3 is TGTGCCAGCAGTGAAGCGGGACAAGGGTACGGAGCTTTCTTT. Protein sequence: CASSEAGQGYGAFF.

The chain carries TRBV5-4 and TRBJ1-3; D remains unclear. The CDR3 has 17 residues. Trimming removed 1 base at V and 1 base at J, with 15 bases between. Germline values: CDR1 SGHNT, CDR2 YYREEE (reference sequence). The DNA for the CDR3 is TGTGCCAGCAGCTTGTATCCATTCCTTAGATCTGGAAACACCATATATTTT. This gives the protein CASSLYPFLRSGNTIYF.

The chain has TRBV19 and TRBJ2-7; 7 nucleotides agree with TRBD1. CDR1 and CDR2 from the germline V gene are LNHDA and SQIVND (reference sequence). This CDR3 comprises 13 residues. J lost 2 bases, V lost 8 bases, and 6 bases had no gene match. CDR3 DNA: TGTGCCAGTGCCACCGGGACAGCCTACGAGCAGTACTTC. It codes for CASATGTAYEQYF.

The rearrangement uses TRBV18 and TRBJ2-1; TRBD1 might be the D (6 bases). Trimming took 3 bases from V and 5 from J, leaving 14 bases between them. There are 15 residues in the CDR3. In germline, CDR1 is KGHSH, CDR2 LQKENI. CDR3 region: CASSPARGSHNEQFF. In DNA form, the CDR3 reads TGTGCCAGCTCACCGGCCAGGGGATCCCACAATGAGCAGTTCTTC.